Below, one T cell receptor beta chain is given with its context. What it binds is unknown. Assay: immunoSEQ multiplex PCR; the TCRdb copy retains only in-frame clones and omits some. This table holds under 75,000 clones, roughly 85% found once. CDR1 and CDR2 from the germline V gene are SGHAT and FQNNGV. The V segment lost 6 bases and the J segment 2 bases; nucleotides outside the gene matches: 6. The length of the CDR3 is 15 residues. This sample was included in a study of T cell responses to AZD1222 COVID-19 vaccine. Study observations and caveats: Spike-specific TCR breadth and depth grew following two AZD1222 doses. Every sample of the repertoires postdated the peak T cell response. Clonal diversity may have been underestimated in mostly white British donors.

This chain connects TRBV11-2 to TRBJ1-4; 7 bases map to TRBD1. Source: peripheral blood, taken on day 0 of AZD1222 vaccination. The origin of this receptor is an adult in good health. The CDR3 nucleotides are TGTGCCAGCAGTTTACAACAGGGGACTAATGAAAAACTGTTTTTT. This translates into CASSLQQGTNEKLFF.